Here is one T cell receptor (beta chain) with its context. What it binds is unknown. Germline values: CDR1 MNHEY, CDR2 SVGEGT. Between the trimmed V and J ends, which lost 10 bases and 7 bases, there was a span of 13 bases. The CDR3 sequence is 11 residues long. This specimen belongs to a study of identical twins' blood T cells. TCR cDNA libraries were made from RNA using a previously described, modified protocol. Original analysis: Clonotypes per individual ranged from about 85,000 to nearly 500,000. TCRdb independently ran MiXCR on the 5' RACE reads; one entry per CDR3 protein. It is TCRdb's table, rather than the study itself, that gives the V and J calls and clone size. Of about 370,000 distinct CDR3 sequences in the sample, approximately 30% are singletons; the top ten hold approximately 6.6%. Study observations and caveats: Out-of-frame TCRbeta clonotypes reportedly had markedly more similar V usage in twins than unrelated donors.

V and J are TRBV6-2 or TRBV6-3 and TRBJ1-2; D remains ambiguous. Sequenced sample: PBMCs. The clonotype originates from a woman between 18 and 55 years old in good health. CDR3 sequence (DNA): TGTGCCACCGCGGAGGGCTGTGGCTACACCTTC. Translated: CATAEGCGYTF.